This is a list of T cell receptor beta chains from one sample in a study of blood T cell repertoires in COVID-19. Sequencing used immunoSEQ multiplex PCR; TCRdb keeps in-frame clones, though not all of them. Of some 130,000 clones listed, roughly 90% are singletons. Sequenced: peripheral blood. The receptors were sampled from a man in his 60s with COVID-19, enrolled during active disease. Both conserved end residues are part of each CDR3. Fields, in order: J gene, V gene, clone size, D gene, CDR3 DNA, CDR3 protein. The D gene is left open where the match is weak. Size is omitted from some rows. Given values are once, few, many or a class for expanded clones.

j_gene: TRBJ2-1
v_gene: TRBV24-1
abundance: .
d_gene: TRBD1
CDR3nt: TGTGCCACCAGTGGTGGGACAGGGAGGACGAATGAGCAGTTCTTC
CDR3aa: CATSGGTGRTNEQFF

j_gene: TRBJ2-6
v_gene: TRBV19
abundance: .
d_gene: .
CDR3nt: TGTGCCAGTAGTATGGCAGGGGGGACCGTCCTGACTTTC
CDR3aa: CASSMAGGTVLTF

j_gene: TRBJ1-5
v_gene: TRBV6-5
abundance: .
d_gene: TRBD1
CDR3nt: TGTGCCAGCAGGCAGGGGGCCCTTAACAATCAGCCCCAGCATTTT
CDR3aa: CASRQGALNNQPQHF

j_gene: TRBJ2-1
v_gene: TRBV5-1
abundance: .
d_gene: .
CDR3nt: TGCGCCAGCAGCTTGGCTGTCAGCTACAATGAGCAGTTCTTC
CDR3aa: CASSLAVSYNEQFF

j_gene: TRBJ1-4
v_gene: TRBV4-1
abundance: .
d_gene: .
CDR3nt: TGCGCCAGCAGCCGAGAGGGTGGAGGTGAAAAACTGTTTTTT
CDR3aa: CASSREGGGEKLFF

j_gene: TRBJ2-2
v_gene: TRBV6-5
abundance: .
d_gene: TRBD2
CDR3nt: TGTGCCAGCAGTTACACGTCGGGGGGTTCGGCCGGGGAGCTGTTTTTT
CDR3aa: CASSYTSGGSAGELFF

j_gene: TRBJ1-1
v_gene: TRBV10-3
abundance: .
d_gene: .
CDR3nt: TGTGCCATCAGTTCGCAGGGGCCGGCTGAAGCTTTCTTT
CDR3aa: CAISSQGPAEAFF

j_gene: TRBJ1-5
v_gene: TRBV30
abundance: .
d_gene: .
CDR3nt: TGTGCCTTTTCGAGGGTGGAGCCCCAGCATTTT
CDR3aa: CAFSRVEPQHF

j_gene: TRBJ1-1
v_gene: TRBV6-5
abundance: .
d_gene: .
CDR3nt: TGTGCCAGCAGTTACTCGGGGCTGGGGAACACTGAAGCTTTCTTT
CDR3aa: CASSYSGLGNTEAFF

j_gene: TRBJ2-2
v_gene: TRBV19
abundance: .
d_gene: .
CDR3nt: TGTGCCAGTAGTATTCCGCGGGGTAGTAAGAACACCGGGGAGCTGTTTTTT
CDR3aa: CASSIPRGSKNTGELFF

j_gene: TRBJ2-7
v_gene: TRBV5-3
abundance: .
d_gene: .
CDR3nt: TGTGCCAGAAGCTCCCATGGGGACATCTCCTACGAGCAGTACTTC
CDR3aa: CARSSHGDISYEQYF

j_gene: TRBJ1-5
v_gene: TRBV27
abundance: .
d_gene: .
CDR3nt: TGTGCCAGCAGTTTGGGGCGGAACAATCAGCCCCAGCATTTT
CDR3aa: CASSLGRNNQPQHF

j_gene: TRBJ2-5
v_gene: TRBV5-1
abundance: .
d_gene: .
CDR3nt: TGCGCCAGCAGCTTGGGTGTTGCGGCGGAGACCCAGTACTTC
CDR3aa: CASSLGVAAETQYF

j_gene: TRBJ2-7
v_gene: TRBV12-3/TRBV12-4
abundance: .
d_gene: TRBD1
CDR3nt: TGTGCCAGCAGTTTGCGGGACAGGGGCGTTGCGGACTTC
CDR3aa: CASSLRDRGVADF

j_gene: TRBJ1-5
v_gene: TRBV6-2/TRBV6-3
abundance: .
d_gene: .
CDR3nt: TGTGCCAGCAGTAACCCGATGGACAGAAATCAGCCCCAGCATTTT
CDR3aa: CASSNPMDRNQPQHF

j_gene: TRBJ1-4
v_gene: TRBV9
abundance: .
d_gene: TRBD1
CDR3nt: TGTGCCAGCAGCGAGACAGGGGGCTTCGAAAAACTGTTTTTT
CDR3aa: CASSETGGFEKLFF

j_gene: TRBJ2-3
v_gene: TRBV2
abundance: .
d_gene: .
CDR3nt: TGTGCCAGCAGAAATACAGGACTATCCACAGATACGCAGTATTTT
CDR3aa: CASRNTGLSTDTQYF

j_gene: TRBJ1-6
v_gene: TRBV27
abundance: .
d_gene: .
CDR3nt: TGTGCCAGCAGTTGGGGCGGGGGGAGAACTAATTCACCCCTCCACTTT
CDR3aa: CASSWGGGRTNSPLHF

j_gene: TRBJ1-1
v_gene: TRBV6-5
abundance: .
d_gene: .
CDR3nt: TGTGCCAGCAGGCTACAGGGCGGGAACACTGAAGCTTTCTTT
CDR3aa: CASRLQGGNTEAFF

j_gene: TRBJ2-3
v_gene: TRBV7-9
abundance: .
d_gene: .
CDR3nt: TGTGCCAGCAGCCCTAACACAGATACGCAGTATTTT
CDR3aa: CASSPNTDTQYF

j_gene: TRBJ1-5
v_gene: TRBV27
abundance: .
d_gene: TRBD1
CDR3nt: TGTGCCAGCAGTTTTGAGGGACAGGGGAATCAGCCCCAGCATTTT
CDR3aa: CASSFEGQGNQPQHF

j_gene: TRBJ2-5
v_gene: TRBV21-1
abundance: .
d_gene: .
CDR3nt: TGTGCCGGACCCGTTTCGACAGGGCGAGAGACCCAGTACTTC
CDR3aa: CAGPVSTGRETQYF

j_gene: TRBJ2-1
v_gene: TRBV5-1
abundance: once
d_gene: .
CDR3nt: TGCGCCAGCAGCTTGGGGGGGAGGTCCTACAATGAGCAGTTCTTC
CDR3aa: CASSLGGRSYNEQFF

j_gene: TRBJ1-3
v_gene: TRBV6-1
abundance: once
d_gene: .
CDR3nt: TGTGCCAGCAGTGATGACGGGTCCATATATTTT
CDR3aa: CASSDDGSIYF

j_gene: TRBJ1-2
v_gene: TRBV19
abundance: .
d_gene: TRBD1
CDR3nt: TGTGCCAGTAGCCCGACAGGGGACGGTTATGGCTACACCTTC
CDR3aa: CASSPTGDGYGYTF

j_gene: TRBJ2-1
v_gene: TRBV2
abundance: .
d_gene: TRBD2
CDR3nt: TGTGCCAGCAGTGACCCCCCGGGGGGAGTTGATGAGCAGTTCTTC
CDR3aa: CASSDPPGGVDEQFF

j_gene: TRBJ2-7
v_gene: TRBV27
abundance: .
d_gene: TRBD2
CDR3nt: TGTGCCAGCAGTTTAAGTCTAGCGGGGAGGTACGAGCAGTACTTC
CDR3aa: CASSLSLAGRYEQYF

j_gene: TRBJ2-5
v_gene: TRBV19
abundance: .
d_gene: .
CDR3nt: TGTGCCAGTAGTATCTGGTTACTCCAAGAGACCCAGTACTTC
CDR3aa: CASSIWLLQETQYF

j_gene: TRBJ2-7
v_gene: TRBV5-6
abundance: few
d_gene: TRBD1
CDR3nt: TGTGCCAGCAGCGGGACAGGGAGGGAGCAGTACTTC
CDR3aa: CASSGTGREQYF

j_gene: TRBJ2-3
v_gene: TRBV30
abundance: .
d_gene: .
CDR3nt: TGTGCCTGGAGATCGGCGACTGATACGCAGTATTTT
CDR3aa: CAWRSATDTQYF

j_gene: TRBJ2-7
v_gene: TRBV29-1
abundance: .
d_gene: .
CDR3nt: TGCAGCGTTGACGGGGATTCTCCCTACGAGCAGTACTTC
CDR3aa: CSVDGDSPYEQYF

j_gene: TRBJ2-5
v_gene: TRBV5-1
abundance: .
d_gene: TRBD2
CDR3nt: TGCGCCAGCAAGACTAGCGGGGGGATCCAAGAGACCCAGTACTTC
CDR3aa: CASKTSGGIQETQYF

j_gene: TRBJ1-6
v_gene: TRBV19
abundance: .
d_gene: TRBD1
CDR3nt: TGTGCCAGTAGTTCGGACAGGAGCTCCTATAATTCACCCCTCCACTTT
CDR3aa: CASSSDRSSYNSPLHF

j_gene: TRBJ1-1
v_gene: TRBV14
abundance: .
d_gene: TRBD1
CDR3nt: TGTGCCAGCAGCCCCCAAGGGGGCCCGAACACTGAAGCTTTCTTT
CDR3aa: CASSPQGGPNTEAFF

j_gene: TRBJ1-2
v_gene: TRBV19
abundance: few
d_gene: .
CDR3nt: TGTGCCATCTCGGACAGTCCTAATGGCTACACCTTC
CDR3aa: CAISDSPNGYTF

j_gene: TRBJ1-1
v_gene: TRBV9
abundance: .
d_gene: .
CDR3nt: TGTGCCACGGCCGAGGCGCCCCTTCGGAACACTGAAGCTTTCTTT
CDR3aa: CATAEAPLRNTEAFF

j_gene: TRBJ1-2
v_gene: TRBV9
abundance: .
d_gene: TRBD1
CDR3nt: TGTGCCAGCAGCGAGCCACGGACAGGGGGGAACTATGGCTACACCTTC
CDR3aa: CASSEPRTGGNYGYTF

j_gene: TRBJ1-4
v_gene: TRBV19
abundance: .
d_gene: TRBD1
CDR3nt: TGTGCCAGTAGTCCCCCGGGACAGGGGAATGAAAAACTGTTTTTT
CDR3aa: CASSPPGQGNEKLFF

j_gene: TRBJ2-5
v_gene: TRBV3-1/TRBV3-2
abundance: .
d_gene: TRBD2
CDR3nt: TGTGCCAGCACCCATCCGGGGGGGGCCTCGAAGACCCAGTACTTC
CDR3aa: CASTHPGGASKTQYF

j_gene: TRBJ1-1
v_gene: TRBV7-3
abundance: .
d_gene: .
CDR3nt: TGTGCCAGCAGCTTTCTGAGGAACACTGAAGCTTTCTTT
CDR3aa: CASSFLRNTEAFF

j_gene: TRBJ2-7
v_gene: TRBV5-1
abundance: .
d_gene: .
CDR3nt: TGCGCCAGCAGCTCACCGGGACAAGACTACGAGCAGTACTTC
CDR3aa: CASSSPGQDYEQYF

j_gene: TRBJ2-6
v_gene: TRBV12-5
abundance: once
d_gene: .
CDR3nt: TGTGCTAGTGGTTTTAGACAGGGAGGTAGCTCTGGGGCCAACGTCCTGACTTTC
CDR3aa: CASGFRQGGSSGANVLTF